This entry features one TCR beta chain sequence. The antigen is undetermined. Autoimmune disease history or systemic immunosuppression was exclusionary. These data belong to a study of OX40 agonist ivuxolimab in advanced cancers. Across the study: Under the entry rules, prior anti-PD-1, anti-PD-L1 or anti-CTLA-4 therapy was allowed, and 40% had some.

Study findings and constraints: Clones of CD4+ and CD8+ blood T cells grew by week 6 at doses of 0.1 to 3.0 mg/kg.

The J segment lost 0 bases and the V segment lost 0 bases, leaving 2 bases of the junction unmatched. This CDR3 is 15 amino acids long. CDR1 and CDR2 from the germline V gene are SGDLS and YYNGEE. Repertoires were generated with immunoSEQ multiplex PCR, while TCRdb's copy carries only in-frame clones and drops some. This sample has 70,000 to 100,000 clones, with 70% to 90% found just once. The receptor's source is an adult with an advanced solid tumor such as melanoma, head and neck, liver or kidney cancer. V gene TRBV9 combines with J gene TRBJ2-7; 8 positions agree with TRBD2. Here the sequenced sample was CD4+ or CD8+ T cells sorted from blood, taken in a trial of the OX40 agonist ivuxolimab. The CDR3 spells CASSVGLATSYEQYF. CDR3 sequence (DNA): TGTGCCAGCAGCGTAGGACTAGCGACCTCCTACGAGCAGTACTTC.